This T cell receptor beta chain is from a study of graft-versus-host responses after intestinal transplantation. Turning to the study itself: Recipients underwent multivisceral, liver-intestinal, or isolated intestinal transplants. Whole-study results and caveats: Recipient marrow contained GvH clones, some of which appeared first in ileum or blood. Researchers found peak circulating GvH clone levels linked to early post-transplant HvG declines.

Clones were read by immunoSEQ multiplex PCR, and TCRdb kept only the in-frame ones, dropping some. The table records 11,000 or so clones, around four fifths of them present only once. Points on this clone: Antigen unknown.

CDR1 and CDR2 from the germline V gene are SGDLS and YYNGEE. The CDR3 contains 14 residues. V was cut by 0 bases and J by 5 bases, with 11 bases left in between. The input for sequencing was PBMCs, taken approximately 490 days after intestinal transplant. The chain links TRBV9 to TRBJ1-1, with a tentative D call TRBD1 (5 bases). The receptor was isolated from a human patient who received an intestinal transplant, so some T cells may come from the graft donor. For the CDR3, the DNA is TGTGCCAGCAGCGTAGCCGGGGCTAGGACTGAAGCTTTCTTT. It is translated as CASSVAGARTEAFF.